The clone carrying this TCR beta chain was found many times. The antigen is unknown. These data are taken from a study of response to subunit inactivated influenza vaccine. General study findings and limits: T cells newly recruited by each seasonal influenza vaccination are few, the authors suggested.

TCRdb reprocessed the RT-PCR reads via MiXCR and lists one record per CDR3 protein. This repertoire shows under 500,000 distinct CDR3 sequences, about 10% found once; its top ten account for roughly 12%. Germline CDR1 reads MDHEN; CDR2 reads SYDVKM. The CDR3 extends over 11 amino acids. V gene TRBV28 combines with J gene TRBJ2-1, with D possibly called TRBD1 or TRBD2 (6 bases each). The source was PBMCs from blood, collected 45 days after vaccination. This TCR came from a man in his fifties who received an inactivated influenza vaccine. CDR3 DNA: TGTGCTCATGAGGGGGGCAATGAGCAGTTCTTC. Protein: CAHEGGNEQFF.